The clone carrying this TCR beta chain was detected ten times or more. As yet, its antigen is unknown. This specimen comes from a study of CD8+CD57+ T cells in acquired aplastic anemia. Across the study: An average of 3.2 ug of DNA was obtained from sorted CD4+ and CD8+ cells.

The TCR beta profiling, which covered VDJ combination and CDR3 sequence, was carried out using genomic DNA as the template. TCRdb ran MiXCR on the reads and lists one entry per CDR3 protein. The repertoire consists of approximately 200,000 distinct CDR3 sequences, with over 60% occurring once and the leading ten covering approximately 44%. Study conclusions and caveats: Statistical testing detected no significant gap in CD8+ Simpson's diversity between patients and controls.

Germline V gene sequence: CDR1 LNHDA, CDR2 SQIVND (reference sequence). There are 15 residues in the CDR3. The junction had 8 bases not matched to a gene; V was cut back by 5 bases and J by 7 bases. This receptor was obtained from a human donor with severe aplastic anemia or a healthy control (not recorded which). The sequencing input was sorted CD4+, CD8+, or CD8+CD57+ T cells (not recorded which) from PBMCs. The chain employs TRBV19 and TRBJ1-4; 9 nucleotides line up with TRBD1. The chain's CDR3 is CASSGITGGLEKLFF. CDR3 DNA sequence: TGTGCCAGTAGTGGTATCACAGGGGGCCTTGAAAAACTGTTTTTT.